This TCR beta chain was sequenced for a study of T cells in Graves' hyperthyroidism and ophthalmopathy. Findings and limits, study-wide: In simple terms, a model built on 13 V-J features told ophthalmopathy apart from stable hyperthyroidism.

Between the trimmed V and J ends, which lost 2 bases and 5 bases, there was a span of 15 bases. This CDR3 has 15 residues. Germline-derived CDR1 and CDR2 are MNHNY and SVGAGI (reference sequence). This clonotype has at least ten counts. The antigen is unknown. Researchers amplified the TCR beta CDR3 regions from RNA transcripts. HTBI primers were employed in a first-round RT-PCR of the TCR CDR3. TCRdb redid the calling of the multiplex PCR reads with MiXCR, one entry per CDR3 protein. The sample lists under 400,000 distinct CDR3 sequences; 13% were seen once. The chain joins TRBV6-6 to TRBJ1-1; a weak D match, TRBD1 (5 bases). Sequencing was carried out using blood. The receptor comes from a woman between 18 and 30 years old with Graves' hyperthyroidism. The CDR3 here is CASSYTDSWGTEAFF. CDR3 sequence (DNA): TGTGCCAGCAGTTACACCGACAGTTGGGGGACTGAAGCTTTCTTT.